The source of this T cell receptor beta chain is a study of T cells after yellow fever vaccination. For the study at large: Libraries from low-cell-number fractions were prepared with the SMART-Seq v4 Ultra Low Input RNA kit.

CDR3 length: 15 amino acids. The V end was cut by 2 bases, the J end by 2 bases, with 11 bases between. In germline, CDR1 is SGHVS, CDR2 FNYEAQ. Concerning this clonotype: Its antigen is unidentified.

TCRdb passed the 5' RACE reads through MiXCR, listing each CDR3 protein once. The sample consists of nearly 70,000 distinct CDR3 sequences, approximately 7% of them appearing once. Study-level points and caveats: Just a small share of clonotypes turned up in the CD4 compartment as well as the CD8 compartment.

The rearrangement links TRBV7-6 to TRBJ2-3; possible D gene TRBD1, 6 bases. The clonotype was recovered from a man younger than 30 who received the YFV17D yellow fever vaccine. This specimen was CD8+ T cells sorted from PBMCs, taken roughly 47 days after the first yellow fever vaccination. The CDR3 coding sequence is TGTGCCAGCAGCTTACGACAGGAGGCCACAGATACGCAGTATTTT. Translation: CASSLRQEATDTQYF.